This is a list of T cell receptor beta chains from one sample in a study of shared clonotypes between healthy human individuals. Clones were sequenced by immunoSEQ multiplex PCR, and TCRdb holds only the in-frame ones, with some missing. The sample has 640,000 or so clones, more than 70% seen once. Sequencing was performed on memory CD4+ T cells sorted from blood. The receptors were gathered from a woman in her thirties in good health. The CDR3 runs from the conserved cysteine through the conserved F or W. D genes are given only for firm matches. For some rows the clone size is stated as once, few or many, or as a class when expanded; others skip it.

v_gene,d_gene,j_gene,abundance,CDR3aa,CDR3nt
TRBV18,-,TRBJ2-3,-,CASSPGSTDTQYF,TGTGCCAGCTCACCAGGGAGCACAGATACGCAGTATTTT
TRBV28,TRBD1,TRBJ1-5,-,CASSPLPGTGGFLIVSNQPQHF,TGTGCCAGCAGTCCCCTGCCCGGGACAGGGGGCTTCTTAATTGTGTCAAATCAGCCCCAGCATTTT
TRBV18,-,TRBJ1-2,-,CASSQKAGRDYGYTF,TGTGCCAGCTCACAGAAGGCCGGGAGAGACTATGGCTACACCTTC
TRBV27,-,TRBJ2-5,-,CANSLGRRLETQYF,TGTGCCAACAGTTTAGGACGAAGGTTGGAGACCCAGTACTTC
TRBV6-6,-,TRBJ2-5,-,CASSKLETQYF,TGTGCCAGCAGTAAGTTGGAGACCCAGTACTTC
TRBV5-1,TRBD1,TRBJ2-7,-,CASSLAGGSYEQYF,TGCGCCAGCAGCTTGGCAGGGGGTTCCTACGAGCAGTACTTC
TRBV5-1,-,TRBJ2-2,-,CASSLTVAGSPGELFF,TGCGCCAGCAGCTTGACCGTCGCTGGGTCGCCCGGGGAGCTGTTTTTT
TRBV5-1,TRBD2,TRBJ2-7,-,CASSLASGTYEQYF,TGCGCCAGCAGCTTGGCTAGCGGAACCTACGAGCAGTACTTC
TRBV25-1,TRBD2,TRBJ2-1,few,CASSNGASGRNEQFF,TGTGCCAGCAGTAATGGGGCTAGCGGGAGGAATGAGCAGTTCTTC
TRBV7-2,-,TRBJ2-7,-,CASSLVGWESSYEQYF,TGTGCCAGCAGCTTAGTAGGTTGGGAGAGCTCCTACGAGCAGTACTTC
TRBV10-2,-,TRBJ1-2,once,CASSESGTLPYGYTF,TGCGCCAGCAGTGAGTCGGGGACACTTCCCTATGGCTACACCTTC
TRBV29-1,-,TRBJ1-2,-,CSVDPAGAGYTF,TGCAGCGTTGACCCAGCCGGAGCTGGCTACACCTTC
TRBV27,-,TRBJ2-3,-,CASSPDRRSSTDTQYF,TGTGCCAGCAGCCCCGACAGGAGATCCTCCACAGATACGCAGTATTTT
TRBV9,-,TRBJ2-5,-,CASSQGWGGYQETQYF,TGTGCCAGCAGCCAAGGGTGGGGTGGGTACCAAGAGACCCAGTACTTC
TRBV7-9,-,TRBJ2-1,-,CASSLTTSSYNEQFF,TGTGCCAGCAGCTTAACTACTAGCTCCTACAATGAGCAGTTCTTC
TRBV19,TRBD1,TRBJ2-2,-,CASSIGQGTGELFF,TGTGCCAGTAGTATAGGACAGGGCACCGGGGAGCTGTTTTTT
TRBV11-2,TRBD1,TRBJ2-3,-,CASSRTGTISTDTQYF,TGTGCCAGCAGCCGGACAGGGACCATCAGCACAGATACGCAGTATTTT
TRBV5-1,-,TRBJ2-5,once,CASSFQGGKETQYF,TGCGCCAGCAGCTTTCAGGGAGGCAAGGAGACCCAGTACTTC
TRBV10-2,TRBD2,TRBJ2-1,-,CASRTSTGAGEVYNEQFF,TGCGCCAGCAGAACTTCAACCGGAGCGGGAGAAGTCTACAATGAGCAGTTCTTC
TRBV28,-,TRBJ1-1,-,CASSFGNPRTEAFF,TGTGCCAGCAGTTTTGGGAATCCGAGAACTGAAGCTTTCTTT
TRBV1,-,TRBJ1-5,-,CTSSQARERPSNQPQHF,TGCACCAGCAGCCAAGCGAGGGAACGGCCTAGCAATCAGCCCCAGCATTTT
TRBV4-1,-,TRBJ1-4,-,CASSQEPAGAHEKLFF,TGCGCCAGCAGCCAAGAACCCGCGGGGGCGCATGAAAAACTGTTTTTT
TRBV7-3,-,TRBJ1-5,-,CASRLHDRKLGAPFRQPQHF,TGTGCCAGCCGACTCCATGACCGGAAGTTGGGGGCGCCATTCCGTCAGCCCCAGCATTTT
TRBV28,TRBD2,TRBJ2-1,-,CASSLDPGLAEDSYNEQFF,TGTGCCAGCAGTTTAGACCCGGGACTAGCGGAAGACTCCTACAATGAGCAGTTCTTC
TRBV5-1,TRBD1,TRBJ1-1,few,CASSPPGGEIRTEAFF,TGCGCCAGCAGCCCCCCAGGGGGAGAAATAAGGACTGAAGCTTTCTTT
TRBV10-2,-,TRBJ2-7,-,CASSPDGRSHYEQYF,TGCGCCAGCAGCCCAGACGGACGATCGCACTACGAGCAGTACTTC
TRBV7-2,-,TRBJ1-2,-,CASSPWGAGGGYTF,TGTGCCAGCAGCCCTTGGGGGGCCGGAGGTGGCTACACCTTC
TRBV5-1,-,TRBJ2-7,many,CASSLGPSSYEQYF,TGCGCCAGCAGCTTAGGGCCGAGCTCCTACGAGCAGTACTTC
TRBV29-1,TRBD1,TRBJ2-5,many,CSVETGGRQETQYF,TGCAGCGTTGAGACAGGGGGGAGGCAAGAGACCCAGTACTTC
TRBV7-2,-,TRBJ1-1,-,CASSLGDINTEAFF,TGTGCCAGCAGCTTAGGGGACATCAACACTGAAGCTTTCTTT
TRBV5-6,TRBD1,TRBJ2-1,-,CASRFRQGWFF,TGTGCCAGCAGATTCCGACAGGGGTGGTTCTTC
TRBV15,TRBD2,TRBJ2-7,-,CATSGAGDLSYEQYF,TGTGCCACCAGTGGAGCGGGGGACCTCTCCTACGAGCAGTACTTC
TRBV29-1,TRBD1,TRBJ2-5,-,CSVSARGLGETQYF,TGCAGCGTTTCGGCCAGGGGGCTTGGAGAGACCCAGTACTTC
TRBV30,-,TRBJ2-7,-,CAWSSAYEQYF,TGTGCCTGGAGTAGCGCCTACGAGCAGTACTTC
TRBV7-9,-,TRBJ1-5,-,CASSLGGQPQHF,TGTGCCAGCAGCTTAGGTGGCCAGCCCCAGCATTTT
TRBV7-9,TRBD2,TRBJ2-7,-,CASSPWTSAYEQYF,TGTGCCAGCAGCCCATGGACTAGCGCCTACGAGCAGTACTTC
TRBV5-1,-,TRBJ2-7,-,CASRPLPEESSYEQYF,TGCGCCAGCAGACCCCTCCCAGAGGAGAGCTCCTACGAGCAGTACTTC
TRBV4-1,-,TRBJ2-2,-,CASSQGRSPLGPGELFF,TGCGCCAGCAGCCAGGGTAGGAGCCCGCTGGGGCCCGGGGAGCTGTTTTTT
TRBV1,-,TRBJ1-5,-,CTSSQTRGPAINQPQHF,TGCACCAGCAGCCAAACCAGGGGCCCGGCGATCAATCAGCCCCAGCATTTT
TRBV7-2,TRBD2,TRBJ2-3,-,CASSLTSGADTQYF,TGTGCCAGCAGCTTAACTAGCGGAGCAGATACGCAGTATTTT
TRBV5-1,-,TRBJ2-5,few,CASSFQGGPQEETQYF,TGCGCCAGCAGCTTTCAGGGGGGACCCCAAGAAGAGACCCAGTACTTC
TRBV25-1,TRBD1,TRBJ2-2,-,CASSDLTGVTGELFF,TGTGCCAGCAGTGACCTGACAGGGGTCACCGGGGAGCTGTTTTTT